This T cell receptor (beta chain) was recorded in a study of T-cell reconstitution after alpha-beta-depleted transplantation in children. Study-wide results and limits: High day-60 TCRbeta diversity in some patients came from surviving recipient T cells and thymic progenitors. The origin of alpha-beta T cells about two months after transplant was reportedly several hundred expanded graft clones.

Library preparation (for TCRbeta) was performed with unique molecular identifiers. TCRdb ran MiXCR on the PCR reads and lists one entry per CDR3 protein. The repertoire includes about 170,000 distinct CDR3 sequences, 11% of them detected once, and approximately 13% sits in the top ten. The CDR3 loop spans 15 amino acids. Germline loops: CDR1 DFQATT, CDR2 SNEGSKA (reference sequence). The V and J ends lost 3 bases and 3 bases respectively, with 15 bases between them. There are many counts of this clonotype. What it binds is unknown. This chain connects TRBV20-1 to TRBJ1-5; D perhaps matches TRBD1 (6 bases). The clonotype was recovered from a boy between 2 and 10 years old with acute myeloid leukemia, due to receive a stem cell transplant. Sequenced material: PBMCs, taken before TCRalphabeta/CD19-depleted stem cell transplant. For the CDR3, the DNA is TGCAGTGCTAGTAGACCCGGACAGTCCAATCAGCCCCAGCATTTT. Translation gives CSASRPGQSNQPQHF.